This TCR beta chain came from a study of siplizumab effects on memory and regulatory T cells (dated by TCRdb to between 2019 and 2020). Context from the whole study: The study examined how the anti-CD2 antibody siplizumab affects alloreactive T-cell subsets in allogeneic mixed lymphocyte reactions built from human PBMCs.

Sorted unstimulated T cells and proliferating T cells recovered from mixed lymphocyte reactions underwent TCRbeta CDR3 sequencing. Fresh whole blood from roughly ten HLA-typed healthy donors was used to isolate PBMCs. To map where alloreactive clones came from, unstimulated CD4+ non-regulatory T cells were FACS-sorted. As regards this clone: The target of this receptor is not known. Per-base qualities were not stored, and no clone one base away is much larger.

Summary of the overall study and its limitations: Compared with memory T cells, unstimulated naive T cells appeared more diverse, and naive cells seemed to make a substantial contribution to the alloresponse. The suppressive function of proliferating Tregs from siplizumab cultures was not functionally confirmed. Because sequences at frequencies below about 10^-5 were poorly captured, only a minor fraction of alloreactive clones could be mapped back to unstimulated subsets. Among mappable alloreactive CD4+ clones, the Treg-derived fraction averaged around 63% with siplizumab versus roughly 30% in control reactions. About 75-97% of proliferating CD4+ or CD8+ clones could not be given a naive or memory phenotype. Siplizumab significantly lowered the cumulative frequency of alloreactive sequences that could be traced to unstimulated CD4+ memory T cells.

Library preparation used the immunoSEQ multiplex PCR assay. The deep sequencing platform assayed about 10^5 TCR templates per sample. Genomic DNA extracted from sorted T cells was the material used for TCRbeta CDR3 sequencing. As for how the authors treated the data: Clonal analysis of TCRbeta CDR3 data was done in the R programming language. Alloreactive CD4+ and CD8+ clones were identified by comparing unstimulated samples to CFSE-low samples taken after the reaction. Regulatory or non-regulatory origin was assigned to alloreactive CD4+ clones by matching of sequences to sorted unstimulated Treg and non-Treg repertoires. Entries here come from immuneACCESS through TCRdb and include only in-frame sequences with V and J called. Some clones fail to appear in such tables; in the studies checked, an unresolved V gene covers under half of the shortfall, and the cause of the remainder is unknown. The V and J calls and the clone size are those of that table, but D and trimming were determined from the DNA. The table for this sample lists some 120,000 clones; around 94% of them were counted only once. The ten largest account for 1.5% to 2% of the sample.

The sample consisted of non-Treg CD4+ T cells sorted from blood. The cell subset or site label for this specimen denotes: FACS-sorted unstimulated CD4+ non-regulatory T cells. This sequence originates from a human donor in good health.

The CDR3 reads as follows: CASSTMIEFEQYF. The nucleotide sequence reads TGTGCCAGCAGTACTATGATCGAGTTCGAGCAGTACTTC. Recombination linked TRBV6-5 to TRBJ2-7, with no confident D gene call. The CDR3, cysteine through phenylalanine, is 13 amino acids long. Just the 39-base CDR3 DNA is kept, in frame starting at base 1. Reading the germline V gene gives CDR1 MNHEY and CDR2 SVGAGI. Trimming at the junction amounts to 5 bases on V and 6 bases on J, and the germline ends lie 14 bases apart.